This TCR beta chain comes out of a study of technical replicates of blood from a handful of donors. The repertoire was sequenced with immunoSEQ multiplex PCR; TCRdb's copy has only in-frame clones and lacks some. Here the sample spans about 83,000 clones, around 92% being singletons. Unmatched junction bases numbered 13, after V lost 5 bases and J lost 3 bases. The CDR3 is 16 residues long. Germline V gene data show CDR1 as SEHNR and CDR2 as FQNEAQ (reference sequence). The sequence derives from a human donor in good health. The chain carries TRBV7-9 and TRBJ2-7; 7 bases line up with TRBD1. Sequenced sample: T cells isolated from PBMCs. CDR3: CASSRETGKVDYEQYF. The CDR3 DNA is TGTGCCAGCAGCCGAGAGACAGGGAAGGTGGACTACGAGCAGTACTTC.